These T cell receptor beta chains were read from a single sample in a study of cytomegalovirus exposure and HLA in healthy donors. Method: immunoSEQ multiplex PCR; TCRdb's copy keeps in-frame clones and lacks some. The sample lists 150,000 to 200,000 clones, approximately 90% seen once, with 0.85% in the top ten. Specimen: PBMCs. These receptors were obtained from a woman younger than 45 in good health and CMV-seronegative. Each CDR3 is given with its conserved first and last residue. The D gene is left open where the match is weak. Clone size appears in some rows only: once, few, many, or a class for an expanded clone.

V	D	size	J	CDR3	DNA
TRBV6-1	.	few	TRBJ2-2	CASSEVLVPGELFF	TGTGCCAGCAGTGAAGTACTAGTACCCGGGGAGCTGTTTTTT
TRBV30	.	.	TRBJ2-7	CAWSPTWRKGTYEQYF	TGTGCCTGGAGTCCGACGTGGCGGAAGGGGACCTACGAGCAGTACTTC
TRBV11-3	.	once	TRBJ1-2	CASSFPAGRGYTF	TGTGCCAGCAGCTTCCCGGCGGGGAGAGGCTACACCTTC
TRBV23-1	TRBD1	.	TRBJ1-5	CASSQPTGGNQPQHF	TGCGCCAGCAGTCAACCTACAGGGGGCAATCAGCCCCAGCATTTT
TRBV2	.	few	TRBJ1-1	CASSDYRGGTEAFF	TGTGCCAGCAGTGATTATAGGGGAGGCACTGAAGCTTTCTTT
TRBV29-1	.	.	TRBJ1-2	CSVALVGGYGYPF	TGCAGCGTTGCATTGGTCGGGGGGTATGGCTACCCCTTC
TRBV27	.	.	TRBJ2-7	CASSTSFPRTGEQYF	TGTGCCAGCAGTACATCCTTCCCGCGCACGGGAGAGCAGTACTTC
TRBV5-4	TRBD2	.	TRBJ2-1	CASSLEPAGVRNEQFF	TGTGCCAGCAGCTTGGAACCAGCGGGAGTAAGAAATGAGCAGTTCTTC
TRBV18	.	few	TRBJ2-7	CASSPPNGIAYEQYF	TGTGCCAGCTCACCACCGAATGGCATCGCCTACGAGCAGTACTTC
TRBV4-3	.	.	TRBJ1-1	CASSQDRLTEAFF	TGCGCCAGCAGCCAAGACAGGTTAACTGAAGCTTTCTTT
TRBV6-5	.	.	TRBJ2-3	CASSYSGGGDTQYF	TGTGCCAGCAGTTACTCCGGGGGTGGGGATACGCAGTATTTT
TRBV19	.	.	TRBJ2-7	CASSMRGKGYEQYF	TGTGCCAGTAGTATGAGGGGGAAGGGCTACGAGCAGTACTTC
TRBV5-1	TRBD2	.	TRBJ2-1	CASSLGREGGEQFF	TGCGCCAGCAGCTTGGGGCGGGAGGGTGGTGAGCAGTTCTTC
TRBV11-2	TRBD1	.	TRBJ1-2	CASSPNWDRRDYGYTF	TGTGCCAGCAGCCCTAACTGGGACAGAAGGGACTATGGCTACACCTTC
TRBV5-5	.	.	TRBJ1-3	CASSSQVSGNTIYF	TGTGCCAGCAGCTCACAGGTGTCTGGAAACACCATATATTTT
TRBV5-1	.	.	TRBJ1-1	CASSLGGDAEAFF	TGCGCCAGCAGCTTAGGCGGGGACGCTGAAGCTTTCTTT
TRBV18	TRBD1	.	TRBJ2-5	CASSRLRGLETQYF	TGTGCCAGCTCACGCCTAAGGGGGCTGGAGACCCAGTACTTC
TRBV29-1	TRBD1	.	TRBJ2-3	CSTGQGVDNTQYF	TGCAGCACGGGACAGGGGGTTGATAATACGCAGTATTTT
TRBV6-1	TRBD1	.	TRBJ2-7	CASSAWDRAIYEQYF	TGTGCCAGCAGCGCTTGGGACAGGGCGATCTACGAGCAGTACTTC
TRBV27	.	.	TRBJ2-5	CASSLSPVDGRVGETQYF	TGTGCCAGCAGTTTATCTCCGGTGGATGGCAGGGTCGGAGAGACCCAGTACTTC
TRBV10-1	TRBD1	.	TRBJ2-7	CASSVGQGPYEQYF	TGCGCCAGCAGTGTGGGACAGGGTCCCTACGAGCAGTACTTC
TRBV27	.	.	TRBJ1-2	CASTSIPPSTGSLGYGYTF	TGTGCCAGCACCTCCATCCCCCCTTCTACGGGGTCATTAGGCTATGGCTACACCTTC
TRBV19	TRBD2	.	TRBJ2-7	CASSIGGGTSGPYEQYF	TGTGCCAGTAGTATCGGGGGAGGGACTAGCGGACCCTACGAGCAGTACTTC
TRBV5-1	TRBD2	.	TRBJ2-7	CASSLWEGTYEQYF	TGCGCCAGCAGCTTGTGGGAGGGTACCTACGAGCAGTACTTC
TRBV19	.	.	TRBJ2-7	CASSIQGPTEQYF	TGTGCCAGTAGTATTCAGGGTCCTACAGAGCAGTACTTC
TRBV11-3	TRBD1	.	TRBJ2-1	CASSPRDSNEQFF	TGTGCCAGCAGCCCCCGGGACAGCAATGAGCAGTTCTTC
TRBV29-1	TRBD2	.	TRBJ2-5	CSSDSGGETQYF	TGCAGCTCTGATAGCGGGGGGGAGACCCAGTACTTC
TRBV4-1	.	.	TRBJ1-5	CASSQDGGAEQPQHF	TGCGCCAGCAGCCAAGATGGGGGGGCGGAACAGCCCCAGCATTTT
TRBV4-3	.	once	TRBJ1-1	CASSPALGLNTEAFF	TGCGCCAGCAGCCCCGCTCTGGGGCTGAACACTGAGGCTTTCTTT
TRBV20-1	.	.	TRBJ1-1	CSAETNTEAFF	TGCAGTGCCGAGACTAACACTGAAGCTTTCTTT
TRBV9	.	once	TRBJ2-7	CASSVSAGITYEQYF	TGTGCCAGCAGCGTATCCGCAGGGATTACCTACGAGCAGTACTTC
TRBV11-2	.	.	TRBJ1-2	CASSFGRPNYGYTF	TGTGCCAGCAGCTTCGGCAGGCCTAACTATGGCTACACCTTC
TRBV12-5	.	.	TRBJ1-1	CASAKREGSTEAFF	TGTGCTAGCGCCAAAAGGGAAGGGAGCACTGAAGCTTTCTTT
TRBV27	TRBD1	.	TRBJ1-1	CASSLQPGQLNTEAFF	TGTGCCAGCAGTTTACAACCGGGACAGTTGAACACTGAAGCTTTCTTT
TRBV14	TRBD2	.	TRBJ2-1	CASSPNLLALPYNEQFF	TGTGCCAGCAGCCCGAATCTACTAGCGCTCCCCTACAATGAGCAGTTCTTC
TRBV4-2	.	.	TRBJ2-7	CASSHAGRRGSYEQYF	TGTGCCAGCAGCCACGCCGGTCGGAGGGGCTCCTACGAGCAGTACTTC
TRBV6-5	.	.	TRBJ2-1	CASSYGGYNEQFF	TGTGCCAGCAGTTACGGCGGGTACAATGAGCAGTTCTTC